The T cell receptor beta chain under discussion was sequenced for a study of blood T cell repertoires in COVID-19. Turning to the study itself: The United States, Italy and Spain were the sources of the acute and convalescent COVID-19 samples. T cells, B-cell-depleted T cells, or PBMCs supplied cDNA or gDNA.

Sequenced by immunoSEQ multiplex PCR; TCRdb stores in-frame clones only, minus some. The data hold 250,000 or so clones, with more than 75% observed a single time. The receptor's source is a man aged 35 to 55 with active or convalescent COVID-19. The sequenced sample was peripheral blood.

This CDR3 reads CASSQEGPSRLAVTYEQYF. The CDR3 DNA sequence: TGTGCCAGCAGCCAAGAGGGACCATCACGACTAGCGGTTACCTACGAGCAGTACTTC. The gene calls are TRBV3-1 (or the pseudogene TRBV3-2) and TRBJ2-7, with 9 bases that match TRBD2. Losses at the gene ends were 0 bases for V and 2 bases for J; bases not matched to a gene: 14. The germline gives CDR1 LGHDT, CDR2 YNNKEL (reference sequence). The CDR3 totals 19 residues.